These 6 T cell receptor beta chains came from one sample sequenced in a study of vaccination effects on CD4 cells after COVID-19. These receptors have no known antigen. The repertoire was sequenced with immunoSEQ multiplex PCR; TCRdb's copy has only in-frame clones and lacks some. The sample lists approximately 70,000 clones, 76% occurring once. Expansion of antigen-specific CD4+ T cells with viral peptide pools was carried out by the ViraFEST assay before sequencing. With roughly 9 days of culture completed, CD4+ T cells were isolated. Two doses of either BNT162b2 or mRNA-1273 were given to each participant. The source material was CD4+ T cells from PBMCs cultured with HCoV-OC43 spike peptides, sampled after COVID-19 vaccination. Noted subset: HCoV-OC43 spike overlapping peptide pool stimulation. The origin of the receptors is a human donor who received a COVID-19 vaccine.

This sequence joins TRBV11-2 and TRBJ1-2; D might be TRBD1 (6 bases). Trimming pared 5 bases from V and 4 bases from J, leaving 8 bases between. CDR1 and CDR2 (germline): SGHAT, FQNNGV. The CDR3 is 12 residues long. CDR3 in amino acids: CASSPQGYGYTF. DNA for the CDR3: TGTGCCAGCAGCCCACAGGGCTATGGCTACACCTTC.

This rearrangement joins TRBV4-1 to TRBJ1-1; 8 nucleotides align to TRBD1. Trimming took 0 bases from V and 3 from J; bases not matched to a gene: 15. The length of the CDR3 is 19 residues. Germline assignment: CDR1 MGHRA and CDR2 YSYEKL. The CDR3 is CASSQEVVYGNRGDTEAFF. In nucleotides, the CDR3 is TGCGCCAGCAGCCAAGAGGTCGTTTATGGGAACAGGGGGGACACTGAAGCTTTCTTT.

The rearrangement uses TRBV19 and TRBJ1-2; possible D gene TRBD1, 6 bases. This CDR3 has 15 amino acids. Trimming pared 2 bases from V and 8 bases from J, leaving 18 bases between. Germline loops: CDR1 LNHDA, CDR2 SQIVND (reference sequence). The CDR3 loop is CASSIKGTPGGGYTF. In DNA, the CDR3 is TGTGCCAGTAGTATAAAAGGGACACCTGGAGGGGGCTACACCTTC. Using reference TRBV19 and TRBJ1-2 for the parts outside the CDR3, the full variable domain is DGGITQSPKYLFRKEGQNVTLSCEQNLNHDAMYWYRQDPGQGLRLIYYSQIVNDFQKGDIAEGYSVSREKKESFPLTVTSAQKNPTAFYLCASSIKGTPGGGYTFGSGTRLTVV.

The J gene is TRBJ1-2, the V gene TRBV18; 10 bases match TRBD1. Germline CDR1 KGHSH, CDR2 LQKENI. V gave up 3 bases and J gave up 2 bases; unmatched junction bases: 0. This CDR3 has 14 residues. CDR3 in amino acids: CASSPGQGNYGYTF. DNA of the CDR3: TGTGCCAGCTCACCGGGACAGGGGAACTATGGCTACACCTTC.

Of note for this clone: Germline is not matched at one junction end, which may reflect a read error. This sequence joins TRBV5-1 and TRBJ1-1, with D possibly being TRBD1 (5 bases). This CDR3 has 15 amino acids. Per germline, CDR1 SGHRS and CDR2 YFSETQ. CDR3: CASSLLQGGNNEAFF. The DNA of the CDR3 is TGCGCCAGCAGCTTGCTCCAGGGAGGAAACAATGAAGCTTTCTTT.

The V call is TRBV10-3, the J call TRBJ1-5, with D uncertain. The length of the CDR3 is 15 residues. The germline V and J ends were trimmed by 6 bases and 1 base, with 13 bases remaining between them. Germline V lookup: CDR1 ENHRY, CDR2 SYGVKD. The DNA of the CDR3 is TGTGCCATCAGACCAGACGGTTTGAGCAATCAGCCCCAGCATTTT. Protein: CAIRPDGLSNQPQHF.